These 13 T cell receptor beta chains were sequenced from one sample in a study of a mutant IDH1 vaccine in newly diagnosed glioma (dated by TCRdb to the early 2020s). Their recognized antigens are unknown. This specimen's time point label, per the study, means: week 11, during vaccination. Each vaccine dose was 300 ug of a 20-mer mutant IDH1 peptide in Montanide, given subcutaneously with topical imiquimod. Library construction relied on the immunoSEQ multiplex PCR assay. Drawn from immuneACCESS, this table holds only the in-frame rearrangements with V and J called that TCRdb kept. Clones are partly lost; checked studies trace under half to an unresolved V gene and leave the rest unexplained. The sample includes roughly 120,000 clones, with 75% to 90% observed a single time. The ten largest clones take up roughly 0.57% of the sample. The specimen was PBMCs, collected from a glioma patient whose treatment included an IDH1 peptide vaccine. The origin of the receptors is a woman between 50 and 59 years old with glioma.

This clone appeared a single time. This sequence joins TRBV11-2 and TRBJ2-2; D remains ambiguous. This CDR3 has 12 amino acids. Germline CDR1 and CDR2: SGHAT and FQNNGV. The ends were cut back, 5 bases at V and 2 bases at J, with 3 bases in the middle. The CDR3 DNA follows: TGTGCCAGCAGCCGAAACACCGGGGAGCTGTTTTTT. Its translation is CASSRNTGELFF.

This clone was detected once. DNA for the CDR3: TGTGCCAGCAGCGCCGGGACGGAGACCTACGAGCAGTACTTC. Its protein is CASSAGTETYEQYF. The chain is built from TRBV9 and TRBJ2-7; D may match TRBD1 or TRBD2 (5 bases each). This CDR3 contains 14 residues. V was clipped by 3 bases and J by 2 bases, with 12 bases between them. Germline V CDR1 and CDR2: SGDLS, YYNGEE.

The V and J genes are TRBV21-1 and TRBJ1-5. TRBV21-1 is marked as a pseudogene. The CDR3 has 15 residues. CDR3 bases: TGTGCCAGCAGCAAAGGGAGGGCTAGCAATCAGCCCCAGCATTTT. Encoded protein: CASSKGRASNQPQHF.

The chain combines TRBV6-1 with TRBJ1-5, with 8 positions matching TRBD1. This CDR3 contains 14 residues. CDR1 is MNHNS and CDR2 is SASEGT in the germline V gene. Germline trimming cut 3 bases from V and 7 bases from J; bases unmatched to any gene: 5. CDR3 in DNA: TGTGCCAGCAGTGAGGACAGGGACGGCCAGCCCCAGCATTTT. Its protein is CASSEDRDGQPQHF.

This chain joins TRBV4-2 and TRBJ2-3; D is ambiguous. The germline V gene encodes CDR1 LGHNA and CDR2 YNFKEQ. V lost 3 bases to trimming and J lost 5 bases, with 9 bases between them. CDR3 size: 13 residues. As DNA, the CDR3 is TGTGCCAGCAGCCAGGAAATCCTAGATACGCAGTATTTT. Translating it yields CASSQEILDTQYF.

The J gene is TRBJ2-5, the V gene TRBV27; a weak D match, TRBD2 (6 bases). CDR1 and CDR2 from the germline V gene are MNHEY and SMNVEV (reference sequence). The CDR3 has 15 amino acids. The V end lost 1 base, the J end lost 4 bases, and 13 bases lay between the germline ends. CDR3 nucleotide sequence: TGTGCCAGCAGTTTATTGTCCAGGAGGGCAGAGACCCAGTACTTC. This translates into CASSLLSRRAETQYF.

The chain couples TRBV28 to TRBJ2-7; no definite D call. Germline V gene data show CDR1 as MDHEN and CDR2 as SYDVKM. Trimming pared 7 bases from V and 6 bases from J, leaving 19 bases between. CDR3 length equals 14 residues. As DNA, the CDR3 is TGTGCCAGCAAAGGGCTGGCGGCGCCCGCCGAGCAGTACTTC. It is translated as CASKGLAAPAEQYF. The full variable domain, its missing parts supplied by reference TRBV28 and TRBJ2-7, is DVKVTQSSRYLVKRTGEKVFLECVQDMDHENMFWYRQDPGLGLRLIYFSYDVKMKEKGDIPEGYSVSREKKERFSLILESASTNQTSMYLCASKGLAAPAEQYFGPGTRLTVT.

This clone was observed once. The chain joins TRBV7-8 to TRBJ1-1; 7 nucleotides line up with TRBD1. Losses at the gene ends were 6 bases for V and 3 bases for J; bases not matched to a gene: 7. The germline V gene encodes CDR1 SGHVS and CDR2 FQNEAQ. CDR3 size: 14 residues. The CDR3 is CASRTTGRHTEAFF. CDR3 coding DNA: TGTGCCAGCAGAACGACAGGGAGGCACACTGAAGCTTTCTTT.

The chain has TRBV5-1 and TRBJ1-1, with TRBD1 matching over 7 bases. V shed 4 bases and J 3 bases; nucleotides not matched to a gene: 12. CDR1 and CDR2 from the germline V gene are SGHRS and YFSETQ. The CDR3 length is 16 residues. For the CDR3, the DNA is TGCGCCAGCAGCATACAGGGGATCCCCGGGGACACTGAAGCTTTCTTT. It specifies CASSIQGIPGDTEAFF.

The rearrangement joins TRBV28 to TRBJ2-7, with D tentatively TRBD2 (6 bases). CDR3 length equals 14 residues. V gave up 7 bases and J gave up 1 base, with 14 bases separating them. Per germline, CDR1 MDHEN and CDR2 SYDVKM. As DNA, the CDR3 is TGTGCCAGCACGGAGGGCAGCCCTTCCTACGAGCAGTACTTC. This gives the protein CASTEGSPSYEQYF. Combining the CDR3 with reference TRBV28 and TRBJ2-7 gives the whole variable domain DVKVTQSSRYLVKRTGEKVFLECVQDMDHENMFWYRQDPGLGLRLIYFSYDVKMKEKGDIPEGYSVSREKKERFSLILESASTNQTSMYLCASTEGSPSYEQYFGPGTRLTVT.

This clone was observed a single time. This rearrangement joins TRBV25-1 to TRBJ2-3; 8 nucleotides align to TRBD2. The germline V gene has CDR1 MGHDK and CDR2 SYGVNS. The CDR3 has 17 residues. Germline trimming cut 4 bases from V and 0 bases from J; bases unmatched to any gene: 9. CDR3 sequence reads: CASSGEGLVWSTDTQYF. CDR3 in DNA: TGTGCCAGCAGTGGGGAGGGACTAGTTTGGAGCACAGATACGCAGTATTTT.

The DNA for the CDR3 is TGTGCCAGCAGCCGGGGGGGACAGGGTCAAGAGACCCAGTACTTC. Amino acids: CASSRGGQGQETQYF. The chain joins TRBV5-4 to TRBJ2-5; D possibly corresponds to TRBD1 (9 bases). Germline-derived CDR1 and CDR2 are SGHNT and YYREEE (reference sequence). V shed 4 bases and J shed 2 bases, with 15 bases lying between them. The CDR3 runs to 15 residues.

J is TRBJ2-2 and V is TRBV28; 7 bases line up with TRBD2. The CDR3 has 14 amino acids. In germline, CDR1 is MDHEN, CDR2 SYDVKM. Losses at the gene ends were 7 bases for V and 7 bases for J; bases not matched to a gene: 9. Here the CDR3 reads CASTLGGFSGELFF. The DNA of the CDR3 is TGTGCCAGCACCTTGGGGGGGTTTAGCGGGGAGCTGTTTTTT.